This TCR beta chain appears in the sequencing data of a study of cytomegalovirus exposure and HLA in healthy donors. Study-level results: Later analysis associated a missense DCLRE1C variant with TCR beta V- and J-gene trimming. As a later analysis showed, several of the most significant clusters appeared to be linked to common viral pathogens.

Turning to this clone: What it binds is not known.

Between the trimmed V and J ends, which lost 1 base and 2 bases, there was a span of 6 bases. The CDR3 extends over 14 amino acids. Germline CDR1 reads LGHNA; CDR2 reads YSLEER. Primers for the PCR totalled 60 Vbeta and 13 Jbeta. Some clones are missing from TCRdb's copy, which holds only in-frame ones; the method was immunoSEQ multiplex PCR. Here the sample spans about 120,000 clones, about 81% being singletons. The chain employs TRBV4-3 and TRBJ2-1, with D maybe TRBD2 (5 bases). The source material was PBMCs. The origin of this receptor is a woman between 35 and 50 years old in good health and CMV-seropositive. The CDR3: CASSQVLAYNEQFF. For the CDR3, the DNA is TGCGCCAGCAGCCAAGTACTAGCCTACAATGAGCAGTTCTTC.